This T cell receptor (beta chain) was recovered during a study of CD8 T cells in Susac syndrome. Looked up from germline, CDR1 is MGHRA and CDR2 is YSYEKL. J gave up 5 bases and V 4 bases, and 10 bases lay outside the gene matches. The CDR3 totals 15 residues. In contrast to the negatively isolated CD8+ and CD4+ T cells, TEMRA cells were FACS-enriched. Roughly 0.45 to 1 ug RNA was reverse transcribed with random hexamers. TCRdb used MiXCR to reprocess the immunoSEQ multiplex PCR reads, holding one entry per CDR3 protein. This sample has around 130,000 distinct CDR3 sequences, with roughly 94% found just once. Study-wide results and limits: Detection of Susac-specific public clones gave around 16 in total CD8+ repertoires and about five in CD8+ TEMRA repertoires.

As regards this clonotype: The antigen is undetermined.

The V and J genes are TRBV4-1 and TRBJ1-2; 7 bases are a match to TRBD1. The TCR sequence derives from a human donor with Susac syndrome. Material for sequencing was CD8+ T cells from PBMCs. CDR3 loop: CASSPRQGSAYGYTF. In nucleotides, the CDR3 is TGCGCCAGCAGCCCCCGACAGGGTTCGGCTTATGGCTACACCTTC.